Sequencing of this T cell receptor beta chain was carried out in a study of cytomegalovirus exposure and HLA in healthy donors. With regard to this clone: What it recognizes is unknown.

A multiplex PCR was run with 60 Vbeta primers and 13 Jbeta primers. Clones were read by immunoSEQ multiplex PCR, and TCRdb kept only the in-frame ones, dropping some. The top ten clones hold around 13% of a sample with approximately 120,000 clones, more than 65% of them seen once. At sampling all donors were nominally healthy, likely with unrecorded immune exposures. Study outcomes and limitations: Serostatus for CMV was the only available immune exposure information. Some highly shared sequence variants likely arose as a pipeline artifact. The study recorded over 150 TCR beta chains that were cytomegalovirus-associated.

The germline gives CDR1 MRHNA, CDR2 SNTAGT. Trimming took off 6 bases at V and 0 bases at J, with 18 bases between the two ends. This CDR3 has 16 amino acids. The specimen sequenced was PBMCs. The clonotype comes from a woman aged 40 to 55 in good health and CMV-seropositive. This rearrangement joins TRBV6-4 to TRBJ2-7; no clear D gene. CDR3 loop: CASSARQACSSYEQYF. CDR3 DNA: TGTGCCAGCAGCGCCCGCCAAGCGTGTAGCTCCTACGAGCAGTACTTC.